The 29 T cell receptor beta chains below were found in one sample sequenced in a study of Graves' ophthalmopathy and Graves' hyperthyroidism. Amplified material comprised TCR beta CDR3 regions derived from RNA transcripts. Following a first-round RT-PCR that used HTBI primers, a second-round multiplex PCR was carried out. TCRdb fed the multiplex PCR reads into MiXCR, producing one record per CDR3 protein. The sample records a few hundred thousand distinct CDR3 sequences, roughly 15% being singletons. Sequenced sample: peripheral blood. These receptors all come from an adult woman with stable Graves' hyperthyroidism.

The table lists this clonotype with many counts. This sequence joins TRBV10-1 and TRBJ2-2, with D tentatively TRBD1 (5 bases). The germline V gene encodes CDR1 WNHNN and CDR2 SYGVQD (reference sequence). Trimming left V 4 bases short and J 7 bases short, with 10 bases between. The CDR3 spans 13 residues. This CDR3 reads CASSVMTDGELFF. The CDR3 DNA sequence: TGCGCCAGCAGTGTGATGACAGACGGGGAGCTGTTTTTT.

This clonotype occurred many times. The V gene is TRBV28, the J gene TRBJ2-5; 12 bases align to TRBD2. This CDR3 is built from 20 residues. Germline values: CDR1 MDHEN, CDR2 SYDVKM. Unmatched junction bases numbered 20, after V lost 4 bases and J lost 5 bases. CDR3 sequence reads: CASSSPLTSGRGTGLETQYF. The CDR3 DNA reads as TGTGCCAGCAGTTCCCCGCTGACTAGCGGGAGAGGGACTGGGCTGGAGACCCAGTACTTC.

There are many counts of this clonotype. This rearrangement joins TRBV28 to TRBJ2-5; TRBD1 matches 9 bases. The CDR3 is made up of 18 amino acids. J was trimmed by 0 bases and V by 4 bases; bases with no gene match: 12. CDR1 and CDR2 (germline): MDHEN, SYDVKM. CDR3 in amino acids: CASSSALLGTGNQETQYF. In DNA, the CDR3 is TGTGCCAGCAGTTCAGCCCTGTTAGGGACAGGGAACCAAGAGACCCAGTACTTC.

This clonotype was counted many times. The chain combines TRBV12-5 with TRBJ1-3; 7 positions agree with TRBD1. Germline V CDR1 and CDR2: LGHNT, FRNRAP. V lost 8 bases, J lost 0 bases, and 10 bases stayed unmatched. The CDR3 spans 16 residues. The DNA for the CDR3 is TGTGCTAGTACATCCAGGGGGATGAGCTCTGGAAACACCATATATTTT. Its protein is CASTSRGMSSGNTIYF.

This clonotype was seen ten or more times. The V gene is TRBV20-1, the J gene TRBJ1-2; the match to TRBD1 covers 7 bases. CDR1 DFQATT and CDR2 SNEGSKA come from the germline V gene (reference sequence). Trimming cost V 4 bases and J 5 bases; bases outside gene matches: 7. The CDR3 runs to 13 residues. Written as DNA, the CDR3 is TGCAGTGCTATCGACCCAGGGGGTTATGGCTACACCTTC. Translated: CSAIDPGGYGYTF.

This clonotype was recorded at least ten times. V is TRBV20-1 and J is TRBJ2-4, with D maybe TRBD2 (6 bases). Germline CDR1 DFQATT, CDR2 SNEGSKA (reference sequence). This CDR3 spans 13 amino acids. V lost 2 bases and J 7 bases, leaving 12 bases between the germline ends. The CDR3 DNA is TGCAGTGCTAGACCACCGGGACTGAACATTCAGTACTTC. Protein sequence: CSARPPGLNIQYF.

There are many counts of this clonotype. The rearrangement joins TRBV18 to TRBJ1-2; tentatively, D is TRBD1 (5 bases). Germline V gene data show CDR1 as KGHSH and CDR2 as LQKENI. This CDR3 contains 14 residues. V shed 1 base and J shed 8 bases, with 14 bases lying between them. This CDR3 is CASSPRGAVEGYTF. As DNA, the CDR3 is TGTGCCAGCTCACCACGTGGGGCGGTGGAGGGCTACACCTTC.

There are a few counts of this clonotype. The chain combines TRBV5-1 with TRBJ1-1; 7 bases match TRBD1. Trimming at V came to 0 bases and at J to 4 bases, leaving 9 bases not matched to a gene. Germline CDR1 SGHRS, CDR2 YFSETQ. The CDR3 is 16 amino acids. The DNA for the CDR3 is TGCGCCAGCAGCTTGGGACACGGACAGGCTGGCACTGAAGCTTTCTTT. Its protein product is CASSLGHGQAGTEAFF. The entire variable domain, with the rest obtained from reference TRBV5-1 and TRBJ1-1, is as follows: KAGVTQTPRYLIKTRGQQVTLSCSPISGHRSVSWYQQTPGQGLQFLFEYFSETQRNKGNFPGRFSGRQFSNSRSEMNVSTLELGDSALYLCASSLGHGQAGTEAFFGQGTRLTVV.

This clonotype was recorded a few times. The rearrangement uses TRBV4-3 and TRBJ2-5; TRBD2 aligns across 8 bases. This CDR3 is 16 amino acids long. Germline V gene data show CDR1 as LGHNA and CDR2 as YSLEER. J lost 2 bases, V lost 4 bases, and 9 bases had no gene match. The CDR3 DNA follows: TGCGCCAGCAGCCCAAAAGGTCGGGGGGGGCAAGAGACCCAGTACTTC. As protein: CASSPKGRGGQETQYF.

The gene calls are TRBV11-2 and TRBJ2-6, with D unclear. V was trimmed by 1 base and J by 0 bases, leaving 13 bases between them. This CDR3 contains 18 residues. The germline V gene has CDR1 SGHAT and CDR2 FQNNGV. The CDR3 reads CASSLVRALYSGANVLTF. CDR3 nucleotide sequence: TGTGCCAGCAGCTTAGTTAGAGCCCTTTACTCTGGGGCCAACGTCCTGACTTTC. The whole variable domain, filled in from reference TRBV11-2 and TRBJ2-6, reads EAGVAQSPRYKIIEKRQSVAFWCNPISGHATLYWYQQILGQGPKLLIQFQNNGVVDDSQLPKDRFSAERLKGVDSTLKIQPAKLEDSAVYLCASSLVRALYSGANVLTFGAGSRLTVL.

This clonotype was observed a single time. The junction differs from germline at one of its ends, possibly a read error. This sequence joins TRBV10-3 and TRBJ2-5; tentatively, D is TRBD2 (5 bases). The CDR3 spans 12 residues. CDR1 and CDR2 from the germline V gene are ENHRY and SYGVKD. The chain's CDR3 is CVIRAVMETQYF. CDR3 sequence (DNA): TGTGTCATCAGAGCGGTGATGGAGACCCAGTACTTC.

In its sample, this clonotype was seen many times. The chain employs TRBV20-1 and TRBJ2-5, with 10 positions matching TRBD2. CDR3 length: 15 residues. CDR1 DFQATT and CDR2 SNEGSKA come from the germline V gene (reference sequence). V shed 1 base and J 3 bases; nucleotides not matched to a gene: 5. The CDR3 DNA reads TGCAGTGCTAGAGTCTCCGGACTAGCGGAAGAGACCCAGTACTTC. Protein: CSARVSGLAEETQYF.

This clonotype was detected many times. The V call is TRBV28, the J call TRBJ1-2, with D perhaps matching TRBD1 (6 bases). From germline, CDR1 is MDHEN and CDR2 SYDVKM. V lost 10 bases to trimming and J lost 0 bases, with 12 bases between them. The CDR3 contains 13 residues. Here the CDR3 DNA reads TGTGCCACCGCACAGGGATCTAACTATGGCTACACCTTC. It specifies CATAQGSNYGYTF.

This clonotype was counted at least ten times. The J gene is TRBJ2-7, the V gene TRBV29-1, with TRBD1 identical over 9 bases. Germline loops: CDR1 SQVTM, CDR2 ANQGSEA. The V gene end was trimmed by 5 bases and the J gene end by 7 bases; junction bases not matched to a gene: 6. The CDR3 is made up of 12 amino acids. The CDR3 DNA reads as TGCAGCGTTCCACAGGGGGCAAAAGAGCAGTACTTC. The encoded protein is CSVPQGAKEQYF.

This clonotype was observed many times. The chain recombines TRBV12-3 or TRBV12-4 with TRBJ2-7; D gene ambiguous. This CDR3 is 13 amino acids long. Trimming shortened V by 8 bases and J by 1 base, and 12 bases separated the two germline ends. CDR3 nucleotide sequence: TGTGCCAGCGTAGGGTGGCCTTCCTACGAGCAGTACTTC. Its protein product is CASVGWPSYEQYF.

This chain's CDR3 is CASSPFHGRNQETQYF. CDR3 nucleotides: TGTGCCAGCAGTCCATTCCATGGGAGGAACCAAGAGACCCAGTACTTC. This chain connects TRBV27 to TRBJ2-5; D may be TRBD2 (6 bases). Germline loops: CDR1 MNHEY, CDR2 SMNVEV (reference sequence). V lost 5 bases and J 0 bases, leaving 16 bases between the germline ends. The CDR3 has 16 residues.

This clonotype occurred many times. The rearrangement uses TRBV24-1 and TRBJ2-2; D remains unclear. CDR1 and CDR2 from the germline V gene are KGHDR and SFDVKD. The CDR3 loop spans 15 amino acids. V lost 1 base, J lost 1 base, and 6 bases lay in between. CDR3 residues: CATSDFTRNTGELFF. CDR3 sequence (DNA): TGTGCCACCAGTGATTTCACCAGGAACACCGGGGAGCTGTTTTTT.

There are many counts of this clonotype. The rearrangement joins TRBV12-3 or TRBV12-4 to TRBJ1-6; tentatively, D is TRBD1 (6 bases). V was clipped by 6 bases and J by 7 bases, with 13 bases between them. The CDR3 spans 14 residues. The CDR3 DNA is TGTGCCAGCAGCCCACAGGGACGGAATTCACCCCTCCACTTT. Its translation is CASSPQGRNSPLHF.

This chain connects TRBV20-1 to TRBJ1-3; D unclear. Trimming stripped 5 bases from V and 0 bases from J, with 8 bases between. Germline V gene sequence: CDR1 DFQATT, CDR2 SNEGSKA (reference sequence). The CDR3 runs 13 residues. CDR3 coding DNA: TGCAGTGCTCTGAAGTACTCTGGAAACACCATATATTTT. Translated: CSALKYSGNTIYF.

Ten or more counts support this clonotype. This rearrangement joins TRBV29-1 to TRBJ2-2; 7 nucleotides align to TRBD2. V shed 7 bases and J 6 bases; nucleotides not matched to a gene: 8. The CDR3 loop spans 13 amino acids. Germline loops: CDR1 SQVTM, CDR2 ANQGSEA. The CDR3 here is CSGKGTISGELFF. In DNA, the CDR3 is TGCAGCGGGAAAGGGACTATATCCGGGGAGCTGTTTTTT.

The table lists this clonotype with many counts. V usage is TRBV6-5 and J usage is TRBJ2-5; 8 bases match TRBD1. CDR1 and CDR2 from the germline V gene are MNHEY and SVGAGI. The CDR3 is 15 amino acids. Trimming cost V 4 bases and J 0 bases; bases outside gene matches: 4. The CDR3 nucleotides read TGTGCCAGCAGTTCCCGGACAGGGCACCAAGAGACCCAGTACTTC. Translation: CASSSRTGHQETQYF.

In its sample, this clonotype was seen many times. The chain uses TRBV28 and TRBJ2-7; tentatively, D is TRBD2 (5 bases). The CDR3 covers 15 residues. V lost 6 bases, J lost 0 bases, and 15 bases lay in between. Germline CDR1 and CDR2: MDHEN and SYDVKM. The CDR3 DNA reads TGTGCCAGCAGCCGAGCGGCCCTCTTCTCCTACGAGCAGTACTTC. Translating gives CASSRAALFSYEQYF.

The chain employs TRBV18 and TRBJ2-7; D is perhaps TRBD2 (6 bases). CDR3 size: 13 residues. Trimming removed 3 bases at V and 6 bases at J, with 12 bases between. The germline V gene has CDR1 KGHSH and CDR2 LQKENI. DNA of the CDR3: TGTGCCAGCTCACCGGGACTTTTTGTCGAGCAGTACTTC. Protein: CASSPGLFVEQYF.

This clonotype has more than one count but fewer than ten. A much larger clone differs by one base, so this may be a read error. The chain links TRBV2 to TRBJ2-7; no clear D gene. The V gene's germline CDR1 is SNHLY and CDR2 FYNNEI. The CDR3 sequence is 14 residues long. The CDR3 reads CASSVEELSYEQCF. The CDR3 DNA reads as TGTGCCAGCAGTGTAGAAGAGTTGAGCTACGAGCAGTGCTTC.

As for this clonotype: A read error is possible here, since a much larger clone lies one base away. The chain links TRBV5-1 to TRBJ1-2; 7 bases map to TRBD1. The CDR3 covers 14 residues. Germline V gives CDR1 SGHRS, CDR2 YFSETQ. The DNA of the CDR3 is TGCGCCAGCAGCCCGGGACAGCACCTCTATGGCTACGCCTTC. Amino acids: CASSPGQHLYGYAF. Looking up the rest from reference TRBV5-1 and TRBJ1-2 gives the full variable domain: KAGVTQTPRYLIKTRGQQVTLSCSPISGHRSVSWYQQTPGQGLQFLFEYFSETQRNKGNFPGRFSGRQFSNSRSEMNVSTLELGDSALYLCASSPGQHLYGYAFGSGTRLTVV.

In its sample, this clonotype was seen many times. The rearrangement joins TRBV6-5 to TRBJ2-4, with D hard to call. CDR1 and CDR2 from the germline V gene are MNHEY and SVGAGI. V dropped 2 bases and J dropped 0 bases, with 11 bases sitting between them. The length of the CDR3 is 16 residues. The CDR3 DNA reads TGTGCCAGCAGTTACGGTCAGACGCTAGCCAAAAACATTCAGTACTTC. It yields the protein CASSYGQTLAKNIQYF.

This clonotype came up a few times. V gene TRBV12-3 or TRBV12-4 combines with J gene TRBJ1-1; D unclear. This CDR3 is built from 13 residues. The V gene lost 6 bases and the J gene lost 10 bases, with 18 bases spanning the gap. CDR3 loop: CASSSDPDIRAFF. CDR3 in DNA: TGTGCCAGCAGCTCAGACCCAGACATACGAGCTTTCTTT.

In its sample, this clonotype was seen many times. The rearrangement joins TRBV28 to TRBJ2-7; either TRBD1 or TRBD2 may supply D (5 bases each). The V and J ends lost 10 bases and 3 bases respectively, with 22 bases between them. This CDR3 is built from 15 residues. The V gene's germline CDR1 is MDHEN and CDR2 SYDVKM. CDR3 sequence reads: CAIQGNGGRDYEQYF. The CDR3 DNA is TGTGCCATCCAAGGGAATGGGGGACGCGACTACGAGCAGTACTTC.

As to this clonotype: A junction end diverges from the germline sequence, so it may reflect a read error. This chain connects TRBV12-3 or TRBV12-4 to TRBJ2-2; 7 nucleotides line up with TRBD2. The CDR3 is made up of 16 amino acids. The CDR3 nucleotides read TGTGCCAGCAGTTTTCTAGCCGGGACTACCACCGGGGGGCTGTTTTTT. Translated, it gives CASSFLAGTTTGGLFF.